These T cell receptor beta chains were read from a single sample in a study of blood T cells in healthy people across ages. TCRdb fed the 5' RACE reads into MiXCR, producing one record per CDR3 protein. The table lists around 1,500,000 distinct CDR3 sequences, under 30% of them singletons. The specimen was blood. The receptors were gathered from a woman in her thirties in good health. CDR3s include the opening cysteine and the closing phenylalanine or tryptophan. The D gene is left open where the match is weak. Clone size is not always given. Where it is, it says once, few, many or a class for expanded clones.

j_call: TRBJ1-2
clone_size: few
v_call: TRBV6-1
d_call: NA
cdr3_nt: TGTGCCACCCTGAGCCCGACAGCTTATGGCTACACCTTC
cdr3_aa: CATLSPTAYGYTF

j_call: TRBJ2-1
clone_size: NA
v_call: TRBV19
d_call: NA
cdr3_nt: TGTGCCAGTAGGGTAGCCTATAAAATACATGAGCAGTTCTTC
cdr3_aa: CASRVAYKIHEQFF

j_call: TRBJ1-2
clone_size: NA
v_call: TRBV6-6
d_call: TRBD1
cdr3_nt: TGTGCCAGCAGTTACACACAGGGGGCAGATGGCTACACCTTC
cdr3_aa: CASSYTQGADGYTF

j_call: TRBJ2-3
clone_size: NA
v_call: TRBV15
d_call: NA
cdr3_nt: TGTGCCACCAGCACCCAAGAGGGCACAGATACGCAGTATTTT
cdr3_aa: CATSTQEGTDTQYF

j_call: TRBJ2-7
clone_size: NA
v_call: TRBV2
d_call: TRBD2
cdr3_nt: TGTGCCAGCAGTGTACTAGCGACCTACGAGCAGTACTTC
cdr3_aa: CASSVLATYEQYF

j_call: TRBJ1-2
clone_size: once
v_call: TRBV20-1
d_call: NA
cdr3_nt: TGCAGTGCTAGAGACGGCGGTGACTATGGCTACACCTTC
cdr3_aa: CSARDGGDYGYTF

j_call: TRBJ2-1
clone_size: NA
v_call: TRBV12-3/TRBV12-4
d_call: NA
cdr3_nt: TGTGCCAGCAAGGGACGGAAACTACACAATGAGCAGTTCTTC
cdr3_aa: CASKGRKLHNEQFF

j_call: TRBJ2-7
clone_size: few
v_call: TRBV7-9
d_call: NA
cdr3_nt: TGTGCCAGCAGCCCCCGGGCCGGGCGGGGAAACTACGAGCAGTACTTC
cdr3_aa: CASSPRAGRGNYEQYF

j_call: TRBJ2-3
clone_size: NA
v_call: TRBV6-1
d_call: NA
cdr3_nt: TGTGCCTGCAGACCAGGGGTGAGCACAGATACGCAGTATTTT
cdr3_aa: CACRPGVSTDTQYF

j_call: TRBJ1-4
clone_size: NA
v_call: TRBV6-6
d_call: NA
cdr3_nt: TGTGCCAGCAGTTACGAACAGCCCGCACTCGAAAAACTGTTTTTT
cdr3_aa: CASSYEQPALEKLFF

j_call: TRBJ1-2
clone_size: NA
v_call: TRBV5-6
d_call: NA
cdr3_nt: TGTGCCAGCAGCTTGTGGGGACGAGGGGACGGCTACACCTTC
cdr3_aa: CASSLWGRGDGYTF

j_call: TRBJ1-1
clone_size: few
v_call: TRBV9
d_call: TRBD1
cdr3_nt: TGTGCCAGCAGCGTAGACCCAGGGGGGAACACTGAAGCTTTCTTT
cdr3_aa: CASSVDPGGNTEAFF

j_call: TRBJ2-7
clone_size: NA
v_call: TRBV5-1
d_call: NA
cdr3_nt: TGCACCAGCAGCTTGGATCACGAGCAGTACTTC
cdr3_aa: CTSSLDHEQYF

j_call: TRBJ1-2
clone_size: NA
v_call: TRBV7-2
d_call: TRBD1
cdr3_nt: TGTGCCAGCAGCACCGACAGGGGTTCGGTCGGCTACACCTTC
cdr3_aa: CASSTDRGSVGYTF

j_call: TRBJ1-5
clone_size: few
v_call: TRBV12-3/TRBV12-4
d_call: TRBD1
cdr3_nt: TGTGCCAGCAGACCAACAGGGGGTAGGGGTCAGCCCCAGCATTTT
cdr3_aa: CASRPTGGRGQPQHF

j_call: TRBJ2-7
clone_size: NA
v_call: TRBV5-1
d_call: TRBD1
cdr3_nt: TGCGCCAACAACCCTGGGGGAGTGGAGACCAGGTCCGGCCGACAGGGGGAAGCTAGCGACGAGCAGTACTTC
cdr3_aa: CANNPGGVETRSGRQGEASDEQYF

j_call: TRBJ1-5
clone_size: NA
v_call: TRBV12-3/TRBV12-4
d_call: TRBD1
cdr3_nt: TGTGCCAGCAGTCCAGGACAGGGAACTCAGCCCCAGCATTTT
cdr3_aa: CASSPGQGTQPQHF

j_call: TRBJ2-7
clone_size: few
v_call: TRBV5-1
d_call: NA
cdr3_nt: TGCGCCAGCAGCCCCCCAAGCCTCTCCTACAATGAGCAGTACTTC
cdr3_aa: CASSPPSLSYNEQYF

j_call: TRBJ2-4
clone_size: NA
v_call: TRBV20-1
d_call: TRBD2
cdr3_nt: TGCAGTGCTAGAGTTCCGGGGACTAGCGGGCTGGAGTACTTC
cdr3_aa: CSARVPGTSGLEYF

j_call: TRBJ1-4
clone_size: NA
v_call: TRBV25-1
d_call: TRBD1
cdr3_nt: TGTGCCAGCAGTGAATTAAAACAGGGGGGCATTGAAAAACTGTTTTTT
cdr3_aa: CASSELKQGGIEKLFF

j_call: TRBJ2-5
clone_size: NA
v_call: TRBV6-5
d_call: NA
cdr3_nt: TGTGCCAGCAGTTTCCCCCTTCAGGGAGAGACCCAGTACTTC
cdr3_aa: CASSFPLQGETQYF

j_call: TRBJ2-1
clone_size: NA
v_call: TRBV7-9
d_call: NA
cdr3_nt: TGTGCCAGCAGCTCCCTATTCGGAGAACTAAAGCAGTTCTTC
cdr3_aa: CASSSLFGELKQFF

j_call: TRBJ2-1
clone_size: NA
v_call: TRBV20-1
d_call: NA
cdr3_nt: TGCAGTACGAGCGGCTCCTACAATGAGCAGTTCTTC
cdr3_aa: CSTSGSYNEQFF

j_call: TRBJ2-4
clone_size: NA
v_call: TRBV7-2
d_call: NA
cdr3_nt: TGTGCCAGCAGGCTAATAGCCAAAAACATTCAGTACTTC
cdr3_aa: CASRLIAKNIQYF

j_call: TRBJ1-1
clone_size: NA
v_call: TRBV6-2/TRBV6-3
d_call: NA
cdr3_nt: TGTGCCAGCAGAAGAGGAGGGAGGGTCACTGAAGCTTTCTTT
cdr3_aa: CASRRGGRVTEAFF

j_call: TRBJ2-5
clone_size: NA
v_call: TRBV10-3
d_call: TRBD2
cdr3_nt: TGTGCCATCAGTGATGCAGGCGGGAGAGGAGAGACCCAGTACTTC
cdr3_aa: CAISDAGGRGETQYF

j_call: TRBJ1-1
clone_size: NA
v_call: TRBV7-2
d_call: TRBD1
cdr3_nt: TGTGCCAGCAGACAGGGGGCTAGTAGGATGAACACTGAAGCTTTCTTT
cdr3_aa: CASRQGASRMNTEAFF

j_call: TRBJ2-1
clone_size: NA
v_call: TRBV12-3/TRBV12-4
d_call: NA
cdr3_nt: TGTGCCAGCAGTTTGTACAGGGAGACCCAGTTCTTC
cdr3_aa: CASSLYRETQFF

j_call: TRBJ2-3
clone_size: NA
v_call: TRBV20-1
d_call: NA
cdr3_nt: TGCAGTGCTAGAGGGGGACGGGGAAGCACAGATACGCAGTATTTT
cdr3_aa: CSARGGRGSTDTQYF

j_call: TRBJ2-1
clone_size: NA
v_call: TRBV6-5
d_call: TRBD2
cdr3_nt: TGTGCCAGCAGTTACTCGGGACTAGCGGGTATGGGCCCCTACAATGAGCAGTTCTTC
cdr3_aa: CASSYSGLAGMGPYNEQFF

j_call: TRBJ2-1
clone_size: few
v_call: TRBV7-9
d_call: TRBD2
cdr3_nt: TGTGCCAGCAGCCATAGCCTAGCGGGAGGTAAAGGTGGCGATGAGAAGTTCTTC
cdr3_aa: CASSHSLAGGKGGDEKFF

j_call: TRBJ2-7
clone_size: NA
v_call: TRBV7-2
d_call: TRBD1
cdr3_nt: TGTGCCAGCAGCCTCGCCGGGACAGGGGGCCTCAAGTACTTC
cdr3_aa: CASSLAGTGGLKYF

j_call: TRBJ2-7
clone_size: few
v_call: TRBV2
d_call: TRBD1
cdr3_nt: TGTGCCAGCAGTGACCAATCCGGGACAGTCTACGAGCAGTACTTC
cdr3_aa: CASSDQSGTVYEQYF

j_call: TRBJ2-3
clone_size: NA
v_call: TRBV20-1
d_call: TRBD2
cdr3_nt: TGCAGTCACCGGGAGGCGACGGGAACAGATACGCAGTATTTT
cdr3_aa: CSHREATGTDTQYF

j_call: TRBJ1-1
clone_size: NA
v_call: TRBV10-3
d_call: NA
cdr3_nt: TGTGCCATCAGTGGGGTGTGGGGGAACACTGAAGCTTTCTTT
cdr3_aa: CAISGVWGNTEAFF

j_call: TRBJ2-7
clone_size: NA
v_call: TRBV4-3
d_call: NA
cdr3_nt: TGCGCCAGCAGCCAAGAGTGGGCCTCACGGTACGAGCAGTACTTC
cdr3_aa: CASSQEWASRYEQYF

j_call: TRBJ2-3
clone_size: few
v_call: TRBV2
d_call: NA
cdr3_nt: TGTGCCAGCAGTGAAGACCGGAGCACAGATACGCAGTATTTT
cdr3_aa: CASSEDRSTDTQYF

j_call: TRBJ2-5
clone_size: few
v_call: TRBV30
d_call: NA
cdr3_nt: TGTGCCTGGAGTGGAGCGGGTCAAGAGACCCAGTACTTC
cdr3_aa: CAWSGAGQETQYF

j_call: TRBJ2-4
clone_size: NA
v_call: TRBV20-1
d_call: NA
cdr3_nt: TGCAGTGCTAGAGATCCAACTAGCCCTCGCAATGAGCAGTACTTC
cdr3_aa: CSARDPTSPRNEQYF

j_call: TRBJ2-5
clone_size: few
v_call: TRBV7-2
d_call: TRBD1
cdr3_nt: TGTGCCAGCAGCTTTGACAGGGCCCGTGTGACCCAGTACTTC
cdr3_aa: CASSFDRARVTQYF

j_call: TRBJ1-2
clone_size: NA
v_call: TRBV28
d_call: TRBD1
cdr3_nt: TGTGCCAGCAGTACTAGACAGGGGGTCGACTATGGCTACACCTTC
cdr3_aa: CASSTRQGVDYGYTF

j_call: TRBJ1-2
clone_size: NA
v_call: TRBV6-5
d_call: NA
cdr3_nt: TGCGCCACCTCACTAGGTTTTTTAGGGGGGGATGGCTACACCTTC
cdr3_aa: CATSLGFLGGDGYTF

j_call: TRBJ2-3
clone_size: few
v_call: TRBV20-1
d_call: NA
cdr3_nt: TGCAGTGCTAGGGACACCAAGAGCACAGATACGCAGTATTTT
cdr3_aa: CSARDTKSTDTQYF

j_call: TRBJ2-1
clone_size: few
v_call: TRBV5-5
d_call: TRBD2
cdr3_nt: TGTGCCAGCAGCATAGCGTCCGCCGGGACTAGCGGGTACAATGAGCAGTTCTTC
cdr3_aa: CASSIASAGTSGYNEQFF

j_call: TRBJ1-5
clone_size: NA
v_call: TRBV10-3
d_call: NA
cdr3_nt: TGTGCCATCAGTGAGGCGGGGTTCAATCAGCCCCAGCATTTT
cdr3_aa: CAISEAGFNQPQHF

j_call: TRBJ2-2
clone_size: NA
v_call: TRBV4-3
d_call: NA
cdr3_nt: TGCGCCAGCAGCCAAGATGAACGGGAGCTGTTTTTT
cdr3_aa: CASSQDERELFF

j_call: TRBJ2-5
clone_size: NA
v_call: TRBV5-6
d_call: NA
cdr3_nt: TGTGCCAGCAGCTCCGGGGGCAACCAAGAGACCCAGTACTTC
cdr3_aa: CASSSGGNQETQYF

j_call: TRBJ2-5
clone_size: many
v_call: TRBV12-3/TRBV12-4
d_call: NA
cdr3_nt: TGTGCCAGCAGTTTGGCGAAATCGGAGACCCAGTACTTC
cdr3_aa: CASSLAKSETQYF

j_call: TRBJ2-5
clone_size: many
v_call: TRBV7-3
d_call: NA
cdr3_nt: TGTGCCAGCAGCTTGGCAGGAACCATCCAAGAGACCCAGTACTTC
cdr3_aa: CASSLAGTIQETQYF

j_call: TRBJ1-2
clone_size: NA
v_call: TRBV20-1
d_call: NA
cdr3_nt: TGCAGTGCTAGAGGATCTGACTTGAGGTATCCGAACTTCTATGGCTACACCTTC
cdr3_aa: CSARGSDLRYPNFYGYTF

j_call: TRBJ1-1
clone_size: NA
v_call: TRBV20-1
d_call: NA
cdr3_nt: TGCAGTGCTAACGACAGCGGTGAAGGGACTGAAGCTTTCTTT
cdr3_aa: CSANDSGEGTEAFF

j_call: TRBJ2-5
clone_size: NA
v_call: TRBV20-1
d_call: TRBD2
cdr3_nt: TGCAGTGCTTACGTCCGGGGGGGCTGGGAGACCCAGTACTTC
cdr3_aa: CSAYVRGGWETQYF

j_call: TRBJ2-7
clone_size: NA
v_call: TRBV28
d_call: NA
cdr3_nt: TGTGCCAGCAGTTTATCGACCAACGAGCAGTACTTC
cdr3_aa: CASSLSTNEQYF